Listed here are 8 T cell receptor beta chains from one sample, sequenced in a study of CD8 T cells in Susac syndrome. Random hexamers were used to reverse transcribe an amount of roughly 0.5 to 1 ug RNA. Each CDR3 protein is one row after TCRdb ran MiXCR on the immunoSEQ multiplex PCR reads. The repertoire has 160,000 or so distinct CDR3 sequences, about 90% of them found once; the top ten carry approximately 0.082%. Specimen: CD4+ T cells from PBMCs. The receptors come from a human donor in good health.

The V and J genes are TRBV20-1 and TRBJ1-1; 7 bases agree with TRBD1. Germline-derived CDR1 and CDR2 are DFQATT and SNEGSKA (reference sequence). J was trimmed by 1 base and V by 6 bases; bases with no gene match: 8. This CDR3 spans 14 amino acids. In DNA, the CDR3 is TGCAGTGCAACCGCAGGGGGGTGGAACACTGAAGCTTTCTTT. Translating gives CSATAGGWNTEAFF.

CDR3 protein: CASSFPDREETQYF. CDR3 DNA: TGTGCCAGCAGCTTCCCGGACAGGGAAGAGACCCAGTACTTC. The chain couples TRBV7-2 to TRBJ2-5; 8 nucleotides agree with TRBD1. The CDR3 is 14 residues long. Germline-derived CDR1 and CDR2 are SGHTA and FQGNSA. V trimming: 3 bases; J trimming: 3 bases; junction bases outside the gene matches: 3.

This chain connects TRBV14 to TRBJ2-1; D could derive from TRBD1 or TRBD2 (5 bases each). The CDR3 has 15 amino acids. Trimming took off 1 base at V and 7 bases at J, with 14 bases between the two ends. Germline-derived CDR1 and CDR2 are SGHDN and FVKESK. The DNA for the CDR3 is TGTGCCAGCAGCCAAGCGGCAAGTTGGGGGAATGAGCAGTTCTTC. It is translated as CASSQAASWGNEQFF.

The CDR3 loop is CASSLDHRPGYTF. Written as DNA, the CDR3 is TGTGCCAGCAGTTTAGATCACCGACCAGGCTACACCTTC. V and J are TRBV12-3 or TRBV12-4 and TRBJ1-2; D call uncertain. This CDR3 region has 13 residues. Between the trimmed V and J ends, which lost 1 base and 8 bases, there was a span of 11 bases.

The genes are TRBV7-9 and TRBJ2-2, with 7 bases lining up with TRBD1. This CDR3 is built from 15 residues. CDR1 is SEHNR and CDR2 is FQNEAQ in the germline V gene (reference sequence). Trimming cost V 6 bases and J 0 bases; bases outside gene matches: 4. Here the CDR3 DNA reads TGTGCCAGCAGTCGAGGGGGCGCGAACACCGGGGAGCTGTTTTTT. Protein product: CASSRGGANTGELFF.

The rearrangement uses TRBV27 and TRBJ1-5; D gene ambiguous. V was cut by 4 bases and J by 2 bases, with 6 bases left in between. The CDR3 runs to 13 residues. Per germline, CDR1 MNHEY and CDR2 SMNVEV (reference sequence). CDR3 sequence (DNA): TGTGCCAGCAGTTACCAACGCAATCAGCCCCAGCATTTT. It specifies CASSYQRNQPQHF.

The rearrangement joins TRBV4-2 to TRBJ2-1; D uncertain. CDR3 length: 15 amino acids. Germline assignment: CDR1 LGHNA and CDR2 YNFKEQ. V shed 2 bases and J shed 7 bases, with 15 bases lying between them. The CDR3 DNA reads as TGTGCCAGCAGCCAATTGCTAGAACCGTCAAATGAGCAGTTCTTC. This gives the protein CASSQLLEPSNEQFF.

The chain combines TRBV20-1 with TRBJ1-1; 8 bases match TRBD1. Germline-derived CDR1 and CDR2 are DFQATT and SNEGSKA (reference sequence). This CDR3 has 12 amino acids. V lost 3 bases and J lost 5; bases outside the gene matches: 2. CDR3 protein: CSARTGETEAFF. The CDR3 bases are TGCAGTGCTAGGACAGGGGAGACTGAAGCTTTCTTT.